This T cell receptor beta chain came from a study of regulatory T cells in long-lasting Graves disease. With V trimmed by 7 bases and J by 2 bases, 6 bases remained unmatched. Germline CDR1 and CDR2: MDHEN and SYDVKM. This CDR3 spans 14 amino acids. Sequencing libraries for TCR beta were prepared with iRepertoire HTBI primers and Arm-PCR of CDR3 regions. Per the original data handling: The identification of 60 or so TRBV and some 15 TRBJ segments was made across samples. TCRdb re-called the multiplex PCR reads with MiXCR, one entry per CDR3 protein. The V and J calls follow TCRdb's processing rather than the paper's. The table records 400,000 to 500,000 distinct CDR3 sequences, about 14% of them present only once. This clonotype was counted at least ten times. Noted time point: newly diagnosed GD, antithyroid drugs for less than 3 months. The TCR library used RNA extracted from PBMCs. This sample was also put to use in a study of T cells in Graves' hyperthyroidism and ophthalmopathy.

This sequence joins TRBV28 and TRBJ2-5; 8 bases are shared with TRBD2. The source was peripheral blood mononuclear cells (PBMCs), collected at new diagnosis, from a patient treated with antithyroid drugs. The clonotype was recovered from a woman aged 50 to 60 with Graves disease. This chain's CDR3 is CASMLAGGQETQYF. CDR3 sequence (DNA): TGTGCCAGCATGCTAGCGGGTGGACAAGAGACCCAGTACTTC.